This TCR beta chain was identified during a study of shared clonotypes between healthy human individuals. At the level of the study: Each donor had three CD4 naive, three CD4 memory, two CD8 naive and one CD8 memory plate.

The CDR3 is made up of 17 amino acids. The trim removed 0 bases at V and 7 bases at J, leaving 13 bases unmatched. Germline loops: CDR1 SGHDN, CDR2 FVKESK. Naive CD8 cells lacked CD45RO, underwent positive selection for CCR7 and left out terminally differentiated effector memory CD45RA+ cells. Only in-frame clones appear in the TCRdb table, and some are missing; sequencing was by immunoSEQ multiplex PCR. The data hold 760,000 or so clones, with about 96% observed a single time. The specimen was naive CD8+ T cells sorted from blood. This TCR was recovered from a man aged 30-40 years in good health. This rearrangement joins TRBV14 to TRBJ2-7, with TRBD2 matching 9 bases. The CDR3 sequence is CASSQEGTRTSVVEQYF. For the CDR3, the DNA is TGTGCCAGCAGCCAAGAAGGGACCCGGACTAGCGTTGTTGAGCAGTACTTC. Drawing the rest from reference TRBV14 and TRBJ2-7, the complete variable domain is EAGVTQFPSHSVIEKGQTVTLRCDPISGHDNLYWYRRVMGKEIKFLLHFVKESKQDESGMPNNRFLAERTGGTYSTLKVQPAELEDSGVYFCASSQEGTRTSVVEQYFGPGTRLTVT.